The 2 T cell receptor beta chains listed next were all sequenced from one sample in a study of blood T cell repertoires in COVID-19. Data came from immunoSEQ multiplex PCR; TCRdb stores just in-frame clones and leaves some out. The repertoire holds some 30,000 clones, with approximately 83% as singletons. Sequencing input: peripheral blood. The receptor set was obtained from a woman older than 75 with COVID-19, enrolled during active disease.

This clone appeared a few times. This chain joins TRBV10-3 and TRBJ1-5; perhaps TRBD1 as D (6 bases). The CDR3 runs 12 residues. Germline V lookup: CDR1 ENHRY, CDR2 SYGVKD. V was shortened by 6 bases and J by 4 bases, with 7 bases between the two germline ends. Written as DNA, the CDR3 is TGTGCCATCAGGGACAGTAATCAGCCCCAGCATTTT. Amino acids: CAIRDSNQPQHF.

The genes are TRBV7-2 and TRBJ1-2; D is possibly TRBD1 (6 bases). Germline V gene data show CDR1 as SGHTA and CDR2 as FQGNSA. CDR3 length: 13 residues. V was shortened by 1 base and J by 8 bases, with 11 bases between the two germline ends. The CDR3 protein is CASSLVGARGYTF. The CDR3 DNA is TGTGCCAGCAGCTTAGTGGGGGCAAGAGGCTACACCTTC.